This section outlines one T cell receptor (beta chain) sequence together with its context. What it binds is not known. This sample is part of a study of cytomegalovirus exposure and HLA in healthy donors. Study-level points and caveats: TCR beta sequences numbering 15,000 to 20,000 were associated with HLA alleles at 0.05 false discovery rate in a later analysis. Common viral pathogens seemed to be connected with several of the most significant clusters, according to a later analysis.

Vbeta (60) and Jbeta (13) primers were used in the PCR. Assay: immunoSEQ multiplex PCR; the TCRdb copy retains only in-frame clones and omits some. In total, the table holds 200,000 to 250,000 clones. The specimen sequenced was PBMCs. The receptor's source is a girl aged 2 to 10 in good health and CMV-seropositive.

The CDR3 DNA reads as TGTGCCAGCAGTTTAACGGGCACAGATACGCAGTATTTT. Translated, it gives CASSLTGTDTQYF. The chain couples TRBV27 to TRBJ2-3; D unclear. Germline V gene sequence: CDR1 MNHEY, CDR2 SMNVEV (reference sequence). The CDR3 contains 13 residues. Trimming cost V 2 bases and J 1 base, with 4 bases left between them.